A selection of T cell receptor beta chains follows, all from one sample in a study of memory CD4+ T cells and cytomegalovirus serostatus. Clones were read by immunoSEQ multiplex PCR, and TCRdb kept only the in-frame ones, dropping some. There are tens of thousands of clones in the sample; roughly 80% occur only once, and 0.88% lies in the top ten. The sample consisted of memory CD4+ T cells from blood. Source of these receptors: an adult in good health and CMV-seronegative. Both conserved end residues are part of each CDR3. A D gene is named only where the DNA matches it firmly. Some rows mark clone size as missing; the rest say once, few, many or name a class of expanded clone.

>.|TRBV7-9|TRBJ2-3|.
TGTGCCAGCAGTTTTACAGGGTCCACAGATACGCAGTATTTT
CASSFTGSTDTQYF
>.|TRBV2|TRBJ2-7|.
TGTGCCAGCAGTTTGGACAGACAGCAGTACTTC
CASSLDRQQYF
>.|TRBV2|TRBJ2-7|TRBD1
TGTGCCAGCTCAGGGGGCGGTTACGAGCAGTACTTC
CASSGGGYEQYF
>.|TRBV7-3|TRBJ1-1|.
TGTGCCAGCAGCTCGAGTGGAGAGAACACTGAAGCTTTCTTT
CASSSSGENTEAFF
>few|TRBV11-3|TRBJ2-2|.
TGTGCCAGCAGCCCGGGGGCAGATAACACCGGGGAGCTGTTTTTT
CASSPGADNTGELFF
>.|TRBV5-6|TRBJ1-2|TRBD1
TGTGCCAGCAGCTCCTTGAGACAGGGATCATTCTATGGCTACACCTTC
CASSSLRQGSFYGYTF
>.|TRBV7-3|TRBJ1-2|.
TGTGCCAGCAGCCCCGGACCTGGCCATGGCTACACCTTC
CASSPGPGHGYTF
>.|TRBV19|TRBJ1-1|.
TGTGCCAGTAGTCCAGGGACCCTGAGTGAAGCTTTCTTT
CASSPGTLSEAFF
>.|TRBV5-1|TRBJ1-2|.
TGCGCCAGCAGCGCCCAAGACAGCTACTATGGCTACACCTTC
CASSAQDSYYGYTF
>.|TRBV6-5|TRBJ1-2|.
TGTGCCAGCAGTTACTCCGGTACAACTAACTATGGCTACACCTTC
CASSYSGTTNYGYTF
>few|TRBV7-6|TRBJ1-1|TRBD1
TGTGCCAGCAGCTTTCAACAGGGGACTGAAGCTTTCTTT
CASSFQQGTEAFF
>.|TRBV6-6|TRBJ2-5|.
TGTGCCAGCAGTTACGGTCTTGGGGGCCAGGGTGAGACCCAGTACTTC
CASSYGLGGQGETQYF
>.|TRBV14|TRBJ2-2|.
TGTGCCAGCAGCCAAAGCAGGGGGAACACCGGGGAGCTGTTTTTT
CASSQSRGNTGELFF
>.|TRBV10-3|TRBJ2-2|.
TGTGCCATCAGTGAGTCGGACAGCGCTAACACCGGGGAGCTGTTTTTT
CAISESDSANTGELFF
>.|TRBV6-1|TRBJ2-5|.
TGTGCCAGCAGTGAAGCGGGGTACGGGCAAGAGACCCAGTACTTC
CASSEAGYGQETQYF
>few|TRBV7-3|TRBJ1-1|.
TGTGCCAGCAGCTTCCAGGGCGGGGACACTGAAGCTTTCTTT
CASSFQGGDTEAFF
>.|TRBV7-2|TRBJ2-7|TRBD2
TGTGCCAGCAGCTTAGACCGAGGGAGGGCCTACGAGCAGTACTTC
CASSLDRGRAYEQYF
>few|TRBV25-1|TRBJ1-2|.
TGTGCCAGCAGTAGCTCCCGTAACTATGGCTACACCTTC
CASSSSRNYGYTF
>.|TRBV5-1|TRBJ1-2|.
TGCGCCAGCAGCGGGGGTTCCGGCGGGAACTATGGCTACACCTTC
CASSGGSGGNYGYTF
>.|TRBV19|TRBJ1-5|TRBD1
TGTGCCAGTAGTATAGGTGGACAGGGGCCTCAGCCCCAGCATTTT
CASSIGGQGPQPQHF
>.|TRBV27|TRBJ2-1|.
TGTGCCAGCAGTATGGGACTCACGGTCAATGAGCAGTTCTTC
CASSMGLTVNEQFF
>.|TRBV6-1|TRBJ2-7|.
TGTGCCAGCAACCGTGTGTACTACGAGCAGTACTTC
CASNRVYYEQYF
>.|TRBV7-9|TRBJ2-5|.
TGTGCCAGCAGCTTTCTGACGGGGGCCGAGAGTGAGACCCAGTACTTC
CASSFLTGAESETQYF
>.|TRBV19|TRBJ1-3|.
TGTGCCACCCAGGAGAGGGCTGGAAACACCATATATTTT
CATQERAGNTIYF
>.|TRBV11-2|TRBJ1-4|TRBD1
TGTGCCAGCAGCTTAAGAACTGGACAGGCTAGAGAAAAACTGTTTTTT
CASSLRTGQAREKLFF
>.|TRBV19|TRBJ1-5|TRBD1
TGTGCCAGTAGTATGGGACAGGGACGGTTTGATCAGCCCCAGCATTTT
CASSMGQGRFDQPQHF
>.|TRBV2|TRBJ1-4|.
TGTGCCAGCAGTGGGGGACGGCAGAATGAAAAACTGTTTTTT
CASSGGRQNEKLFF
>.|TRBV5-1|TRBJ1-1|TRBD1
TGCGCCAGCAGCTTGGGGGACAGCCGGCCGAACACTGAAGCTTTCTTT
CASSLGDSRPNTEAFF
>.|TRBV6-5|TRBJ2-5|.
TGTGCCAGCAGCCCTCCAGGAGGGTCGGAGACCCAGTACTTC
CASSPPGGSETQYF
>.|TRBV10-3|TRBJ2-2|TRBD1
TGTGCCATTCCCCGGACAGGGCACACCGGGGAGCTGTTTTTT
CAIPRTGHTGELFF
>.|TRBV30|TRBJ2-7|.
TGTGCCTGGAGGCCTGTTCTGTTATCCTACGAGCAGTACTTC
CAWRPVLLSYEQYF
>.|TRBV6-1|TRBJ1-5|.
TGTGCCAGCAGTGAAGAAGAGGGACAGCCCCAGCATTTT
CASSEEEGQPQHF
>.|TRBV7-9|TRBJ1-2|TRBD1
TGTGCCAGCCCGGGGCCAGGGGGCCTTGGCTACACCTTC
CASPGPGGLGYTF
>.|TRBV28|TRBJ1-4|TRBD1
TGTGCCAGCACCCAACAGGGGCGCAATGAAAAACTGTTTTTT
CASTQQGRNEKLFF
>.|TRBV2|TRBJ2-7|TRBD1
TGTGCCAGCAGGCTAACAGGGGGCATCTCCTACGAGCAGTACTTC
CASRLTGGISYEQYF
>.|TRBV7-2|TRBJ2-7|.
TGTGCCAGCAGCCCCGTAGCCTACGAGCAGTACTTC
CASSPVAYEQYF